The clone carrying this T cell receptor beta chain has just a few counts. Within the sample, other DNA sequences also encode this same CDR3. TCRdb's copy holds only in-frame clones and misses some; the assay was immunoSEQ multiplex PCR. The data show about a million clones, approximately 72% seen once. The entry originates in a study of shared clonotypes between healthy human individuals. Turning to the study itself: Each donor contributed plates that comprised three CD4 naive, three CD4 memory, two CD8 naive and one CD8 memory.

The CDR3 spans 14 residues. Germline V CDR1 and CDR2: MNHEY, SMNVEV (reference sequence). V was shortened by 2 bases and J by 3 bases, with 8 bases between the two germline ends. Sequenced: memory CD4+ T cells sorted from blood. Subset defined: CD45RA-negative fraction. The chain links TRBV27 to TRBJ1-3; D gene ambiguous. This receptor was taken from a man between 18 and 29 years old in good health. The CDR3 bases are TGTGCCAGCAGTTTAAGAAGAAATGGAAACACCATATATTTT. Protein: CASSLRRNGNTIYF.